A single sample gave rise to the 5 T cell receptor beta chains below, sequenced in a study of T cell changes during pregnancy in multiple sclerosis. The assay was immunoSEQ multiplex PCR, and TCRdb's table has in-frame clones only and misses some. The sample lists approximately 100,000 clones, approximately 94% seen once, with around 1.2% in the top ten. Sequences were derived from peripheral blood, sampled in the second trimester of pregnancy. These TCRs come from a female donor with multiple sclerosis, enrolled in a pregnancy study.

The chain links TRBV5-1 to TRBJ1-4; D unclear. The CDR3 length is 13 residues. CDR1 and CDR2 (germline): SGHRS, YFSETQ. V was cut by 4 bases and J by 2 bases, with 6 bases left in between. CDR3 DNA: TGCGCCAGCAGCCAGATGACTAATGAAAAACTGTTTTTT. Protein sequence: CASSQMTNEKLFF.

In nucleotides, the CDR3 is TGCGCCAGCAGCTCACGGGACAGTCAAGAGACCCAGTACTTC. Residues: CASSSRDSQETQYF. V and J are TRBV5-1 and TRBJ2-5, with 7 bases identical to TRBD1. The CDR3 contains 14 residues. The V gene's germline CDR1 is SGHRS and CDR2 YFSETQ. J gave up 2 bases and V 3 bases, and 4 bases lay outside the gene matches.

V usage is TRBV5-1 and J usage is TRBJ1-1, with 7 bases matching TRBD1. Trimming removed 3 bases from V and 3 bases from J; junction bases left unmatched: 5. This CDR3 is built from 14 residues. The germline V gene has CDR1 SGHRS and CDR2 YFSETQ. The CDR3 sequence: CASSSAQGDTEAFF. Written as DNA, the CDR3 is TGCGCCAGCAGCTCGGCCCAGGGGGACACTGAAGCTTTCTTT.

In its sample, this clone was seen a few times. The chain links TRBV19 to TRBJ1-1; the D is unclear. The germline gives CDR1 LNHDA, CDR2 SQIVND (reference sequence). CDR3 length equals 15 residues. Between the trimmed V and J ends, which lost 1 base and 1 base, there was a span of 10 bases. The CDR3 region has the DNA TGTGCCAGTAGTATAGTATCCTCTCCGAACACTGAAGCTTTCTTT. Translation: CASSIVSSPNTEAFF.

The chain has TRBV18 and TRBJ2-7, with 9 bases aligning to TRBD1. Germline V gene lookup returns CDR1 KGHSH and CDR2 LQKENI. V shed 2 bases and J 6 bases; nucleotides not matched to a gene: 8. This CDR3 is 15 amino acids long. In DNA, the CDR3 is TGTGCCAGCTCACCAGAAATAGGGACAGGGTCCGAGCAGTACTTC. The encoded protein is CASSPEIGTGSEQYF.